The source of this TCR beta chain is a study of T cell responses to AZD1222 COVID-19 vaccine. TCRdb's copy holds only in-frame clones and misses some; the assay was immunoSEQ multiplex PCR. Found here are roughly 150,000 clones, 88% of them singletons; the top ten hold around 3.4%. Trimming cost V 3 bases and J 6 bases; bases outside gene matches: 12. CDR3 length: 16 residues. Germline V gene sequence: CDR1 KGHSH, CDR2 LQKENI. General study results and limits: Just a handful of people given AZD1222 tested seropositive at baseline. Reportedly, close to half of spike-specific TCRs are directed against unmutated variant regions. The donor group comprised mostly white British people and more females; the analysis possibly underestimated clonal diversity. Spike-specific TCR breadth and depth rose after two AZD1222 doses.

This clone appeared once. The antigen is unknown. The TCR comes from an adult in good health. The source was peripheral blood, collected on day 0 of MenACWY control vaccination. The gene calls are TRBV18 and TRBJ1-1, with 8 nucleotides matching TRBD1. The CDR3 region has the DNA TGTGCCAGCTCACCCCAGGGGGCATTTGGGAGAGCTGAAGCTTTCTTT. Protein sequence: CASSPQGAFGRAEAFF.